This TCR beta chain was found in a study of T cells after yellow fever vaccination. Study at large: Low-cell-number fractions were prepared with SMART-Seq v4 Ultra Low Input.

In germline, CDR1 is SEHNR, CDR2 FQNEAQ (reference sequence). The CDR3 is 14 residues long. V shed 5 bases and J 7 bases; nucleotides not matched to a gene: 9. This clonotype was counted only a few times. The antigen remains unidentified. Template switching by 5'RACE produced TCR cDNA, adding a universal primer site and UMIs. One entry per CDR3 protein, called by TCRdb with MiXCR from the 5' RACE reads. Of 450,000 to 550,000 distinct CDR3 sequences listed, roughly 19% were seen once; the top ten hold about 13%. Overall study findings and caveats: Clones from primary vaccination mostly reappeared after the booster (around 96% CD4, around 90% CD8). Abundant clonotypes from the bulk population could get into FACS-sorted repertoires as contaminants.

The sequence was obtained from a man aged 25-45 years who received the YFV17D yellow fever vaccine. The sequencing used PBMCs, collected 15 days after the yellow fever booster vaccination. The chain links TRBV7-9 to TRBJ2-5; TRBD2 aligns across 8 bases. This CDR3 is CASSLTGGSATQYF. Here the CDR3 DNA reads TGTGCCAGCAGCCTCACGGGGGGGTCGGCGACCCAGTACTTC.